This T cell receptor (beta chain) was captured in a study of neurological immune-mediated disorders. In each sequencing run, over 180 million TCR-beta sequences were generated from 15-18 subjects. TCRdb reprocessed the 5' RACE reads with MiXCR, giving one entry per CDR3 protein. Of about 27,000 distinct CDR3 sequences listed, about 21% are singletons. The V gene's germline CDR1 is SGHTA and CDR2 FQGTGA. The CDR3 extends over 15 amino acids. Trimming took off 4 bases at V and 3 bases at J, with 14 bases between the two ends. This clonotype was seen at least ten times. Source material: PBMCs. The TCR sequence derives from a woman in her fifties or sixties in good health. The chain recombines TRBV7-3 with TRBJ2-3, with D possibly TRBD2 on 6 matching bases. CDR3 protein: CASSSGTYITDTQYF. The CDR3 DNA is TGTGCCAGCAGCTCTGGGACTTATATAACAGATACGCAGTATTTT. Combining the CDR3 with reference TRBV7-3 and TRBJ2-3 gives the whole variable domain GAGVSQTPSNKVTEKGKYVELRCDPISGHTALYWYRQSLGQGPEFLIYFQGTGAADDSGLPNDRFFAVRPEGSVSTLKIQRTERGDSAVYLCASSSGTYITDTQYFGPGTRLTVL.